This TCR beta chain stems from a study of cytomegalovirus exposure and HLA in healthy donors. Study as a whole: From donors who were HLA-typed, an early data release held 75 million to 85 million unique TCRs.

The CDR3 is made up of 18 amino acids. Findings and caveats of the study: Common viral pathogens seemed to be connected with several of the most significant clusters, according to a later analysis.

A word on this clone: Its target is unknown.

With 60 Vbeta and 13 Jbeta primers, the PCR was carried out. Clones were sequenced by immunoSEQ multiplex PCR, and TCRdb holds only the in-frame ones, with some missing. The profile shows approximately 85,000 clones, roughly 80% of them singletons. The TCR sequence derives from a man in his fifties or sixties in good health and CMV-seropositive. This chain connects TRBV12-1 to TRBJ2-7; TRBD1 is the table's D call and was not checked against the DNA. TRBV12-1 is a pseudogene locus. Sequencing was performed on PBMCs. The CDR3 spells CASSFADYLDRKTYEQYF. For the CDR3, the DNA is TGTGCCAGCAGCTTTGCGGATTATTTGGACAGAAAAACCTACGAGCAGTACTTC.